This T cell receptor beta chain was found in a study of T cells in Graves' hyperthyroidism and ophthalmopathy. Trimming at V came to 5 bases and at J to 6 bases, leaving 8 bases not matched to a gene. The CDR3 sequence is 13 residues long. Germline assignment: CDR1 SQVTM and CDR2 ANQGSEA. To note about this clonotype: Its antigen is undetermined.

The study excluded patients with uncontrolled infection, other autoimmune disease, pregnancy or lactation. Based on clinical symptoms, serum thyroxine and TRAb, thyroid ultrasound and orbital computed tomography, diagnoses were reached. Study-level findings and limits: Ophthalmopathy was identified by the model a median around 5.9 months ahead of onset. In blood, most of the thyroid clonotypes expanded above 0.001 were also present.

RNA transcripts were the template for amplifying TCR beta CDR3 regions. The HTBI primer set served for first-round RT-PCR of the TCR CDR3. TCRdb redid the calling of the multiplex PCR reads with MiXCR, one entry per CDR3 protein. Of 550,000 to 700,000 distinct CDR3 sequences listed, about 45% are singletons. The receptor comes from an adult woman with Graves' disease, either hyperthyroidism or ophthalmopathy (not recorded which). This sequence joins TRBV29-1 and TRBJ2-7; 9 nucleotides line up with TRBD1. The sample was peripheral blood or thyroid tissue (not recorded which). The CDR3 region has the DNA TGCAGCGTTTGGGGGACAGGGCACCTCGAGCAGTACTTC. It codes for CSVWGTGHLEQYF.